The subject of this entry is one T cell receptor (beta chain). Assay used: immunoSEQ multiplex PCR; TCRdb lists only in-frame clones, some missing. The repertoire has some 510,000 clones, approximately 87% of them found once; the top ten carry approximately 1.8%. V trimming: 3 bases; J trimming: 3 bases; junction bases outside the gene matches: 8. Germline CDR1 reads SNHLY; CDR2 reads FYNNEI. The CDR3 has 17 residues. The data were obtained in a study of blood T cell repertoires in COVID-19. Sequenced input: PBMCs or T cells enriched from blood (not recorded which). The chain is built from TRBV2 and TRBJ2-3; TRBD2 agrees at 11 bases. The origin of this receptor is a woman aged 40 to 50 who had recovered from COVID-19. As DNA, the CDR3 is TGTGCCAGCAGTGATACAAATAGCGGGAGGGGGACAGATACGCAGTATTTT. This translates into CASSDTNSGRGTDTQYF.